The 6 T cell receptor beta chains given below trace back to one sample, sequenced in a study of T cells after yellow fever vaccination. TCRdb redid the calling of the 5' RACE reads with MiXCR, one entry per CDR3 protein. The repertoire holds 250,000 or so distinct CDR3 sequences, with 6.9% as singletons. The sample in question was CD4+ T cells sorted from PBMCs, obtained 15 days after the yellow fever booster vaccination. The receptors here all came from a man younger than 45 who received the YFV17D yellow fever vaccine.

The chain couples TRBV2 to TRBJ2-6; unclear D gene. Germline V gene lookup returns CDR1 SNHLY and CDR2 FYNNEI. There are 18 residues in the CDR3. V dropped 5 bases and J dropped 3 bases, with 20 bases sitting between them. The CDR3 is CASSLGAAQRGGANVLTF. Written as DNA, the CDR3 is TGTGCCAGCAGTCTAGGCGCTGCCCAGCGTGGTGGGGCCAACGTCCTGACTTTC.

The rearrangement uses TRBV7-8 and TRBJ2-7; D assignment may be TRBD1 or TRBD2 (5 bases each). CDR3 size: 14 residues. V dropped 5 bases and J dropped 7 bases, with 18 bases sitting between them. Germline V gives CDR1 SGHVS, CDR2 FQNEAQ. The CDR3 DNA reads TGTGCCAGCAGCAAGGGACCGGCGTGGGTTGAGCAGTACTTC. This codes for CASSKGPAWVEQYF.

This clonotype was picked up a small number of times. The chain uses TRBV20-1 and TRBJ2-7, with 8 bases matching TRBD2. The CDR3 sequence is 13 residues long. The germline V gene has CDR1 DFQATT and CDR2 SNEGSKA (reference sequence). V lost 7 bases to trimming and J lost 0 bases; unmatched junction nucleotides: 5. CDR3 nucleotides: TGCAGTGTCACGACTAGCGTCTCCTACGAGCAGTACTTC. Encoded protein: CSVTTSVSYEQYF.

V gene TRBV7-2 combines with J gene TRBJ2-5; D is uncertain. This CDR3 contains 15 residues. CDR1 and CDR2 from the germline V gene are SGHTA and FQGNSA. Trimming took off 0 bases at V and 7 bases at J, with 15 bases between the two ends. In DNA form, the CDR3 reads TGTGCCAGCAGCTTAGCGCTAAGGAAGGAAGCGACCCAGTACTTC. It codes for CASSLALRKEATQYF.

To note about this clonotype: A single base separates this from a much larger clone, so it may be a read error. This sequence joins TRBV12-3 or TRBV12-4 and TRBJ2-2, with D tentatively TRBD1 (7 bases). The CDR3 sequence is 18 residues long. This CDR3 is CACSSPTGRNPNTGELFF. CDR3 sequence (DNA): TGTGCCTGCAGTTCCCCGACAGGGAGGAATCCGAACACCGGGGAGCTGTTTTTT.

This clonotype was observed a few times. The chain carries TRBV15 and TRBJ2-7; D unresolved. CDR3 length: 12 amino acids. Germline lookup yields CDR1 LNHNV and CDR2 YYDKDF (reference sequence). With 5 bases removed from V and 4 bases from J, the gap between germline ends came to 9 bases. The CDR3 region is CATSGLGYEQYF. Here the CDR3 DNA reads TGTGCCACCAGCGGCTTAGGGTACGAGCAGTACTTC.